The 8 T cell receptor beta chains below were found in one sample sequenced in a study of blood T cell repertoires in COVID-19. Profiling relied on immunoSEQ multiplex PCR, and the TCRdb table lists in-frame clones only, not all of them. The repertoire includes approximately 120,000 clones, approximately 74% of them detected once, and 6% sits in the top ten. Sequencing used peripheral blood. Source of these receptors: an elderly man with COVID-19, enrolled during active disease.

This clone was seen a handful of times. This chain joins TRBV6-2 or TRBV6-3 and TRBJ2-7, with 11 bases lining up with TRBD2. The germline V gene encodes CDR1 MNHEY and CDR2 SVGEGT. The CDR3 has 13 amino acids. The ends lost 4 bases at V and 9 bases at J; junction bases unmatched: 5. CDR3 residues: CASSFGTSGRQYF. CDR3 nucleotide sequence: TGTGCCAGCAGTTTCGGGACTAGCGGTCGGCAGTACTTC.

The V and J genes are TRBV10-1 and TRBJ1-6; 9 positions match TRBD1. Germline CDR1 reads WNHNN; CDR2 reads SYGVQD (reference sequence). V shed 6 bases, J shed 12 bases, and the junction held 6 bases outside the gene matches. The CDR3 has 13 amino acids. CDR3 bases: TGCGCCAGCAGCCCCGGGACAGGGCTACCCCTCCACTTT. The encoded protein is CASSPGTGLPLHF.

This chain uses TRBV30 with TRBJ2-6, with unresolved D. Per germline, CDR1 GTSNPN and CDR2 SVGIG (reference sequence). This CDR3 contains 12 residues. V lost 5 bases and J 2 bases, leaving 4 bases between the germline ends. The CDR3 sequence: CAWDTGANVLTF. The CDR3 DNA is TGTGCCTGGGACACTGGGGCCAACGTCCTGACTTTC.

The genes are TRBV18 and TRBJ2-7; no reliable D call. Germline V CDR1 and CDR2: KGHSH, LQKENI. This CDR3 spans 15 amino acids. V lost 0 bases, J lost 4 bases, and 13 bases lay in between. CDR3: CASSPPGRRRYEQYF. CDR3 sequence (DNA): TGTGCCAGCTCACCACCGGGCAGGCGACGTTACGAGCAGTACTTC.

Only one count was recorded for this clone. This chain links TRBV11-3 with TRBJ2-3; D not resolved. CDR3 size: 15 residues. Per germline, CDR1 SGHNT and CDR2 YENEEA. V dropped 6 bases and J dropped 4 bases, with 17 bases sitting between them. CDR3 sequence reads: CASSLGETLSDTQYF. In nucleotides, the CDR3 is TGTGCCAGCAGTCTCGGAGAGACTCTCTCAGATACGCAGTATTTT.

The J gene is TRBJ2-1, the V gene TRBV19, with TRBD2 as a possible D gene (6 bases). Trimming pared 8 bases from V and 6 bases from J, leaving 8 bases between. Germline CDR1 LNHDA, CDR2 SQIVND (reference sequence). CDR3 size: 11 residues. The CDR3, as DNA: TGTGCCAGTCTAGCGTTCAATGAGCAGTTCTTC. This encodes CASLAFNEQFF.

V and J are TRBV5-4 and TRBJ1-2, with D maybe TRBD1 (6 bases). Trimming pared 0 bases from V and 7 bases from J, leaving 16 bases between. The length of the CDR3 is 15 residues. CDR1 SGHNT and CDR2 YYREEE come from the germline V gene (reference sequence). CDR3 amino acids: CASSLADRLIGGYTF. In DNA, the CDR3 is TGTGCCAGCAGCTTGGCCGACAGGCTTATTGGTGGCTACACCTTC.

CDR3: CASGSGQGSGANVLTF. The DNA for the CDR3 is TGCGCCAGCGGATCCGGACAGGGCTCTGGGGCCAACGTCCTGACTTTC. The chain couples TRBV5-1 to TRBJ2-6, with 8 bases identical to TRBD1. The V gene end was trimmed by 7 bases and the J gene end by 0 bases; junction bases not matched to a gene: 6. Germline V gene sequence: CDR1 SGHRS, CDR2 YFSETQ. The CDR3 has 16 amino acids.